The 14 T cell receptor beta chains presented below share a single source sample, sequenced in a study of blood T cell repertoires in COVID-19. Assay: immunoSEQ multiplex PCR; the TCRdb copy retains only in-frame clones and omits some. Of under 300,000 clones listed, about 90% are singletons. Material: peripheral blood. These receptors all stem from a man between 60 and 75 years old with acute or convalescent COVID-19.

This CDR3 is CASASPGSGTGELFF. The DNA of the CDR3 is TGTGCCAGCGCTAGCCCGGGGTCGGGCACCGGGGAGCTGTTTTTT. The chain couples TRBV13 to TRBJ2-2; the D gene is possibly TRBD2 (5 bases). Germline CDR1 reads PRHDT; CDR2 reads FYEKMQ (reference sequence). CDR3 length: 15 residues. V was shortened by 8 bases and J by 4 bases, with 17 bases between the two germline ends.

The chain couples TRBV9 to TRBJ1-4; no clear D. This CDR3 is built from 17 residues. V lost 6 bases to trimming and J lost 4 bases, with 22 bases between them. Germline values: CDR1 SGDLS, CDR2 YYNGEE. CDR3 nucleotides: TGTGCCAGCACCGAGGTAGATGGTCCCGAGGGTAATGAAAAACTGTTTTTT. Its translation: CASTEVDGPEGNEKLFF. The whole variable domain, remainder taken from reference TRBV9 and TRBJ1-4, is DSGVTQTPKHLITATGQRVTLRCSPRSGDLSVYWYQQSLDQGLQFLIQYYNGEERAKGNILERFSAQQFPDLHSELNLSSLELGDSALYFCASTEVDGPEGNEKLFFGSGTQLSVL.

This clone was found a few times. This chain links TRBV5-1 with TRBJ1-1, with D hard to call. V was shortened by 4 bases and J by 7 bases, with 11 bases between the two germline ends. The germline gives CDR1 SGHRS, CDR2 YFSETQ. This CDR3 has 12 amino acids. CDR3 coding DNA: TGCGCCAGCAGCGGAGGGTTTAGTGAAGCTTTCTTT. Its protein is CASSGGFSEAFF.

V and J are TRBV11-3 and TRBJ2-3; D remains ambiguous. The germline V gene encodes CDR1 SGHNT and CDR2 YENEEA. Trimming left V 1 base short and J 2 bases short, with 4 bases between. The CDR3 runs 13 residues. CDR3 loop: CASSLVFTDTQYF. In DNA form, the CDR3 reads TGTGCCAGCAGCTTAGTATTCACAGATACGCAGTATTTT.

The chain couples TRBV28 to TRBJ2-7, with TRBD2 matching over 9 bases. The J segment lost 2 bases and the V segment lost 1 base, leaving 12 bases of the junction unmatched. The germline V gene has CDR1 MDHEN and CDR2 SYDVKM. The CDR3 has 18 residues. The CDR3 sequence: CASSLSGLASKFPYEQYF. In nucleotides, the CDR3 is TGTGCCAGCAGTTTATCGGGACTAGCTTCCAAGTTTCCCTACGAGCAGTACTTC. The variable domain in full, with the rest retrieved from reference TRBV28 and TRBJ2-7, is DVKVTQSSRYLVKRTGEKVFLECVQDMDHENMFWYRQDPGLGLRLIYFSYDVKMKEKGDIPEGYSVSREKKERFSLILESASTNQTSMYLCASSLSGLASKFPYEQYFGPGTRLTVT.

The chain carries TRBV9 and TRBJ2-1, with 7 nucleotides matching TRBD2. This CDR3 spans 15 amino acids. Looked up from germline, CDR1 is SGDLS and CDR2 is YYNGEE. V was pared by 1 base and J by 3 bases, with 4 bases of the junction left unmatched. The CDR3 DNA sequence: TGTGCCAGCAGCGTAAGGACTAGAGGCTACAATGAGCAGTTCTTC. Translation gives CASSVRTRGYNEQFF.

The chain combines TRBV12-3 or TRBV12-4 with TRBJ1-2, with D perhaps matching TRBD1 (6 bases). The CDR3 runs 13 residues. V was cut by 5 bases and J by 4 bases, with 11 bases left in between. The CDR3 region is CASSEDSTYGYTF. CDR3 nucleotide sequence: TGTGCCAGCAGTGAGGACAGTACCTATGGCTACACCTTC.

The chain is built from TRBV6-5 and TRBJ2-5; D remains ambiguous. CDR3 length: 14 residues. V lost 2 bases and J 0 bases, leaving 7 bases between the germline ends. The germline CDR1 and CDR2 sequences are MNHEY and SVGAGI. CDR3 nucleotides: TGTGCCAGCAGTTACGGGCGAAACCAAGAGACCCAGTACTTC. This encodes CASSYGRNQETQYF.

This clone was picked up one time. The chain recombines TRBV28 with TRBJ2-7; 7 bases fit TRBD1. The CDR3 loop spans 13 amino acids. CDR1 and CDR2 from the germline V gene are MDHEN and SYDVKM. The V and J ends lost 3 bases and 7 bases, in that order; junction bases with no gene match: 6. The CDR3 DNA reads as TGTGCCAGCAGTTTGACAGGGAAGAGGGAGCAGTACTTC. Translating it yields CASSLTGKREQYF.

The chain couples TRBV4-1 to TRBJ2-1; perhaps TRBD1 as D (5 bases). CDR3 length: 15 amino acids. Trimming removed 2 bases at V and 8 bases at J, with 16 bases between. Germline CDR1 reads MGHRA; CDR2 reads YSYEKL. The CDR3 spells CASSQRGEWGDEQFF. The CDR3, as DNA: TGCGCCAGCAGCCAAAGGGGTGAATGGGGCGATGAGCAGTTCTTC.

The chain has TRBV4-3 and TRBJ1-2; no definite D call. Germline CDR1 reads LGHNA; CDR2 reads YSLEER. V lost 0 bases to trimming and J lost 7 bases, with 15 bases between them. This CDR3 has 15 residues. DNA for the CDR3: TGCGCCAGCAGCCAAGATCGGCTCGGGTCTGGTGGCTACACCTTC. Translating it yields CASSQDRLGSGGYTF.

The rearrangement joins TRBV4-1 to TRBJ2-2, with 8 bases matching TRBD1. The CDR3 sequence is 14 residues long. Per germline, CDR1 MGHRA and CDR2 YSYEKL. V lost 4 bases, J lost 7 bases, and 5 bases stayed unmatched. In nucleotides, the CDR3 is TGCGCCAGCAGCCCCAGGGGGCAGGGCGGGGAGCTGTTTTTT. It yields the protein CASSPRGQGGELFF.

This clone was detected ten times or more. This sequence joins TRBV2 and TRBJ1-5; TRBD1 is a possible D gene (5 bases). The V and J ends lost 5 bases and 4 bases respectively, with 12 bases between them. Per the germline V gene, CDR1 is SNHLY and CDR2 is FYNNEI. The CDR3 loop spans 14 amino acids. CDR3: CASSPGLNNQPQHF. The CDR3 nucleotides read TGTGCCAGCAGTCCGGGACTGAATAATCAGCCCCAGCATTTT.

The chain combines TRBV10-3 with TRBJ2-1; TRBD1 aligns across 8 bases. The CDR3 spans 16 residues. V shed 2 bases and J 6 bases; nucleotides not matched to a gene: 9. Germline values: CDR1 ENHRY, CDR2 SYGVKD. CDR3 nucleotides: TGTGCCATCAGTGAGGTCAGGACAGGGCCGGGCAATGAGCAGTTCTTC. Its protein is CAISEVRTGPGNEQFF.